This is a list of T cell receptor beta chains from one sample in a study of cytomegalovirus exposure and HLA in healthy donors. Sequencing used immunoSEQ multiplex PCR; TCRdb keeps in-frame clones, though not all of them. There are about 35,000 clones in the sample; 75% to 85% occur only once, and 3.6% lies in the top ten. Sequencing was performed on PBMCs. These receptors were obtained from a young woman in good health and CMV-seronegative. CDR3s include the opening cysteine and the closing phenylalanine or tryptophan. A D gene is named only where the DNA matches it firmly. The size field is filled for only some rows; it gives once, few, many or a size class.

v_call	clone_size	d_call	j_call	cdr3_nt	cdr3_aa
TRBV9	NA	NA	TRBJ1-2	TGTGCCAGCAGTGGAGGTCTTGGCTACCCCTTC	CASSGGLGYPF
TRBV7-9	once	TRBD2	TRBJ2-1	TGTTCCAGCAGCTCTAGCGGGGACAATGAGCAGTTCTTC	CSSSSSGDNEQFF
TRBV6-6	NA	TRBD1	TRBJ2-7	TGTGCCAGCAGTACACAGGGGGTGGTGGACGAGCAGTACTTC	CASSTQGVVDEQYF
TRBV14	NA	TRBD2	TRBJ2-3	TGTGCCAGCAGAGGACTAGCGGGGGGGCAAGATACGCAGTATTTT	CASRGLAGGQDTQYF
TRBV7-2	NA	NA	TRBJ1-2	TGTGCCAGCAGCTTAAACAGCTATGGCTACACCTTC	CASSLNSYGYTF
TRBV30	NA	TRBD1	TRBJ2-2	TGTGCCTGGAGTCCACCCGGGACAGGGGTCACCGGGGAGCTGTTTTTT	CAWSPPGTGVTGELFF
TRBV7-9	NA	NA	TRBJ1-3	TGTGCCAGCAGCTTAGCGTTATCCGGGGTCGGAAACACCATATATTTT	CASSLALSGVGNTIYF
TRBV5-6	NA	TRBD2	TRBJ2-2	TGTGCCAGCATCCTAAGGACTAGCGGGATAACCACCGGGGAGCTGTTTTTT	CASILRTSGITTGELFF
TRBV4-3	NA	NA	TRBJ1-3	TGCGCCAGCAGCCAAAGCGTAGCAGGGAAGTCTGGAAACACCATATATTTT	CASSQSVAGKSGNTIYF
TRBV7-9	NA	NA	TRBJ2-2	TGTGCCAGCAGTCGTCAGGGGTTCCCCGGGGAGCTGTTTTTT	CASSRQGFPGELFF
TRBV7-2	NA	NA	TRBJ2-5	TGTGCCAGCAGCTTAAAGGTAGCCAGGGAAGAGACCCAGTACTTC	CASSLKVAREETQYF
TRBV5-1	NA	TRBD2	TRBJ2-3	TGCGCCAGCCGACCCCAAGACAATAGCGGGAGCACAGATACGCAGTATTTT	CASRPQDNSGSTDTQYF
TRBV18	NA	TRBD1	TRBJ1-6	TGTGCCAGCTCACCGGGACAGGGCTATAATTCACCCCTCCACTTT	CASSPGQGYNSPLHF
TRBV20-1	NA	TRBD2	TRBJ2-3	TGCAGTGCTGGGAGGGTAGATACGCAGTATTTT	CSAGRVDTQYF
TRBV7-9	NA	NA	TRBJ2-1	TGTGCCAGCATAGATGGCTCCTACAATGAGCAGTTCTTC	CASIDGSYNEQFF
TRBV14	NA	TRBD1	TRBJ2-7	TGTGCCAGCAGCCAACAGACAGGGTCCCCCTACGAGCAGTACTTC	CASSQQTGSPYEQYF
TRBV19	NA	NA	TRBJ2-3	TGTGCCAGTAGTATAGTAGCGGCCCGGGATACGCAGTATTTT	CASSIVAARDTQYF
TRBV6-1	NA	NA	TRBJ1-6	TGTGCCAGCAGTGAAGGGAAATCGGGTAATTCACCCCTCAACTTT	CASSEGKSGNSPLNF
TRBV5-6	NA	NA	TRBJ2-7	TGTGCCAGCAGCCATAGTAGTGAGGAGCAGTACTTC	CASSHSSEEQYF
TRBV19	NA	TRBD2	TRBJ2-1	TGTGCCAGTAGGACCCTGGGACTAGCTTGTGAGCAGTTCTTC	CASRTLGLACEQFF
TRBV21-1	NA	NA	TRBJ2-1	TGTGCCAGCAAGGAGCCCCAAACTGGCGATGAGCAGTTCTTC	CASKEPQTGDEQFF
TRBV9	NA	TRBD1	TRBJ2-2	TGTGCCAGCAGCCCGAGGACAGGGAACACCGGGGAGCTGTTTTTT	CASSPRTGNTGELFF
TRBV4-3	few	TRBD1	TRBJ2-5	TGCGCCAGCAGCCAAGTAGTTTCACAGGGGAGAGAGACCCAGTACTTC	CASSQVVSQGRETQYF
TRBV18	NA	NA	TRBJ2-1	TGTGCCAGCTCTCGCCTACTGTCTTCCTACAATGAGCAGTTCTTC	CASSRLLSSYNEQFF
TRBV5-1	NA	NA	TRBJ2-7	TGCGCCAGCAGCTTGGGTGGGGGTAGCGGCGACGAGCAGTACTTC	CASSLGGGSGDEQYF
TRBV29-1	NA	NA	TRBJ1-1	TGCAGCGTCGGACTGCTGAACACTGAAGCTTTCTTT	CSVGLLNTEAFF
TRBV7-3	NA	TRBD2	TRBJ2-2	TGTGCCAGCAGCTTAGCAGGGAGGGGGAACACCGGGGAGCTGTTTTTT	CASSLAGRGNTGELFF
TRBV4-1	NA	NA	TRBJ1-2	TGCGCCAGCAGCCCTCGGACGGGAACGCGAGGCTACACCTTC	CASSPRTGTRGYTF
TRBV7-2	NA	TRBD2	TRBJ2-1	TGTGCCAGCAGCTTAGGTGCTAGCGGGGGGAGGGAGCAGTTCTTC	CASSLGASGGREQFF
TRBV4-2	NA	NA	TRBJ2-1	TGTGCCAGCAGCCAAGGGAGCGGGCCCTTGTATGAGCAGTTCTTC	CASSQGSGPLYEQFF
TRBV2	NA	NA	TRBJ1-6	TGTGCCAGCAGTCAGCAGCGAGGCTCGGATTCACCCCTCCACTTT	CASSQQRGSDSPLHF
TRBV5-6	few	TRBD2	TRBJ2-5	TGTGCCAGCAGCTTGTCCAGGACTAGCGTTGAGACCCAGTACTTC	CASSLSRTSVETQYF
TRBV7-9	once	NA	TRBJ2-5	TGTGCCAGCAGCCCAAAACGGGGTAGCGGAAACCAAGAGACCCCGTACTTC	CASSPKRGSGNQETPYF
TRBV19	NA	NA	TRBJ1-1	TGTGCCAGTAGTATTCCAGGGGACACTGAAGCTTTCTTT	CASSIPGDTEAFF
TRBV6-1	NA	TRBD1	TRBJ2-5	TGTGCCAGCAGTGAAGGACAGGGGGCTTCCGAGACCCAGTACTTC	CASSEGQGASETQYF
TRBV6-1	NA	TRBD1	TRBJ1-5	TGTGCCAGCAGTGTGACAGGGTTGGGTCAGCCCCAGCATTTT	CASSVTGLGQPQHF
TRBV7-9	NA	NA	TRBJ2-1	TGTGCCAGCAGCTTACGGGACTGGACCTACAATGAGCAGTTCTTC	CASSLRDWTYNEQFF
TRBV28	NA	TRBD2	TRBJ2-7	TGTGCCAGCAGGCCACTAGCGGGGGAGCAGTACTTC	CASRPLAGEQYF
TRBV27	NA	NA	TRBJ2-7	TGTGCCAGCAGTTTCCGAGACATGGGGGCCTCCGAGCAGTACTTC	CASSFRDMGASEQYF
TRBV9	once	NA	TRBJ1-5	TGTGCCAGCAGCGTGGACAGCAGCAATCAGCCCCAGCATTTT	CASSVDSSNQPQHF